This TCR beta chain was identified during a study of CD8 T cells in Susac syndrome. For the study at large: Patients with Susac syndrome were, at the time of blood collection, therapy-naive, maintained on corticosteroids, or maintained on intravenous immunoglobulin alone.

Random hexamers were used to reverse transcribe roughly 0.45 to 1 ug of RNA. The authors amplified TCR beta CDR3 across 54 Vbeta and 13 Jbeta using immunoSEQ multiplex PCR. TCRdb passed the immunoSEQ multiplex PCR reads through MiXCR, listing each CDR3 protein once. The top ten hold around 0.08% of the sample, which has 140,000 or so distinct CDR3 sequences, roughly 95% seen once. With V trimmed by 7 bases and J by 4 bases, 6 bases remained unmatched. CDR1 SQVTM and CDR2 ANQGSEA come from the germline V gene. The CDR3 contains 14 residues. The genes are TRBV29-1 and TRBJ2-4; TRBD1 matches at 11 bases. The sample was CD4+ T cells from PBMCs. The sequence was obtained from a human donor with Susac syndrome. In DNA form, the CDR3 reads TGCAGCGCATCGGACAGGGGGCGAAAAAACATTCAGTACTTC. Its protein is CSASDRGRKNIQYF. The full variable domain, in which reference TRBV29-1 and TRBJ2-4 provide the parts outside the CDR3, is SAVISQKPSRDICQRGTSLTIQCQVDSQVTMMFWYRQQPGQSLTLIATANQGSEATYESGFVIDKFPISRPNLTFSTLTVSNMSPEDSSIYLCSASDRGRKNIQYFGAGTRLSVL.